The sequence of this T cell receptor beta chain was determined in a study of shared clonotypes between healthy human individuals. Overall study context: The study enrolled two women and a few men aged 18 to 49.

CD45RO-negative, CCR7-selected cells formed the naive CD8 fraction, which excluded terminally differentiated effector memory CD45RA+ cells. V shed 2 bases and J shed 1 base, with 18 bases lying between them. Germline CDR1 and CDR2: GTSNPN and SVGIG (reference sequence). The CDR3 length is 16 residues. As concerns this clone: What it binds is not known.

General study points: Only a few donors were included, so the genetic and exposure-history diversity represented was limited.

Authors' analysis steps: ImmunoSEQ yielded junction-only sequences lacking quality scores, so filtering differed. Clones were read by immunoSEQ multiplex PCR, and TCRdb kept only the in-frame ones, dropping some. V, J and clone size are those of that table, while D and trimming were read from the DNA. The data hold over 2 million clones, with approximately 94% observed a single time. The genes are TRBV30 and TRBJ2-7; TRBD2 is a possible D gene (6 bases). Sequenced input: naive CD8+ T cells sorted from blood. The receptor comes from a man between 18 and 29 years old in good health. The CDR3 spells CAWSIPWGVLSYEQYF. CDR3 sequence (DNA): TGTGCCTGGAGTATACCCTGGGGGGTCCTATCCTACGAGCAGTACTTC.